This T cell receptor (beta chain) derives from a study of T-cell reconstitution after alpha-beta-depleted transplantation in children. This sample's TCRbeta library carried unique molecular identifier barcodes. One entry per CDR3 protein, called by TCRdb with MiXCR from the PCR reads. The sample has approximately 400,000 distinct CDR3 sequences; about a tenth are singletons. Germline values: CDR1 MNHEY, CDR2 SVGAGI. There are 17 residues in the CDR3. V gave up 0 bases and J gave up 6 bases, with 15 bases separating them. Sequenced material: PBMCs from the stem cell graft donor, taken from the stem cell graft. The source is a human donor who donated a stem cell graft to a child with acute myeloid leukemia. The chain joins TRBV6-5 to TRBJ1-6; D unclear. CDR3 loop: CASSYSTSADFNSPLHF. Written as DNA, the CDR3 is TGTGCCAGCAGTTACTCGACTTCGGCAGATTTTAATTCACCCCTCCACTTT.